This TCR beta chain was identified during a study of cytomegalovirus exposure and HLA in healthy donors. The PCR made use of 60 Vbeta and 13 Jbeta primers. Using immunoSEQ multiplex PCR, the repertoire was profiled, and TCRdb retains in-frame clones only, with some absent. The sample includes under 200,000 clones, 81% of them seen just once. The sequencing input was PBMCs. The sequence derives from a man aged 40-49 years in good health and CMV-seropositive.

The CDR3 DNA reads as TGCAGCGTTGATAGAGGGGGGGCGAACACAGATACGCAGTATTTT. This gives the protein CSVDRGGANTDTQYF. This sequence joins TRBV29-1 and TRBJ2-3, with a possible D match to TRBD2 (7 bases). This CDR3 has 15 residues. CDR1 is SQVTM and CDR2 is ANQGSEA in the germline V gene. V was pared by 3 bases and J by 2 bases, with 15 bases between.